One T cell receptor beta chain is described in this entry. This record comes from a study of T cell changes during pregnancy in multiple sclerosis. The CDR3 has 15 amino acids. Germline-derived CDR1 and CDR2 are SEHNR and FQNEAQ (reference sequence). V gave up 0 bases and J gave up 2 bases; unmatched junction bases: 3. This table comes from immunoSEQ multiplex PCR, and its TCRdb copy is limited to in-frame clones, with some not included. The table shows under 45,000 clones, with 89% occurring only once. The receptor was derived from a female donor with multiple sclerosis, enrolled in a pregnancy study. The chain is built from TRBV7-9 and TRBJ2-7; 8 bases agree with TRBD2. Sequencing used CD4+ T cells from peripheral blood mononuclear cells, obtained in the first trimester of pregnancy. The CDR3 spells CASSLASGSPYEQYF. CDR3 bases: TGTGCCAGCAGCTTAGCGAGCGGGAGCCCCTACGAGCAGTACTTC.